This T cell receptor (beta chain) was captured by sequencing in a study of monozygotic twins with inflammatory bowel disease. About this clonotype itself: What it recognizes is unknown.

Input per TCR library consisted of approximately 4,000 ng of total RNA. After re-calling the 5' RACE reads, TCRdb lists one entry per CDR3 protein, DNA absent. The sample's table shows about 380,000 distinct CDR3 sequences. There are 16 residues in the CDR3. Germline V gives CDR1 SGHVS, CDR2 FQNEAQ. It was from whole blood, with no T cell sorting, that total RNA was isolated. General study points: Sharing of clonotypes with others was lower in IBD patients than in healthy twins, and this was especially so with disease activity.

This TCR was sampled from a human donor with ulcerative colitis or Crohn's disease, or a healthy co-twin of an affected twin (not recorded which). The chain links TRBV7-8 to TRBJ2-3; there is no DNA to check the TCRdb D call of TRBD1. The sequencing input was blood. The CDR3 spells CASSLPRGLVWDTQYF.